This T cell receptor (beta chain) was sequenced for a study of T cells after yellow fever vaccination (dated by TCRdb to the late 2010s). In the study overall: Libraries from fractions with low cell numbers were prepared with the SMART-Seq v4 Ultra Low Input RNA kit. Bulk PBMC replicates and cell subsets were isolated from blood drawn at multiple timepoints before and after both primary and secondary immunization. To follow T-cell clones before and after primary and booster YFV17D yellow fever vaccination, bulk TCR alpha and beta repertoires were sequenced over time. The cohort comprised two healthy male donors, one aged 18 to 30 and one aged 30 to 39 years. General conclusions and limits of the study: After the booster, most clones that had expanded after primary vaccination were detected again (about 97% of CD4 and around nine tenths of CD8), suggesting broad maintenance of memory. Because abundant contaminating clonotypes from the bulk population could be contained in FACS-sorted repertoires, computational filtering was required. The secondary T-cell response was weaker than the primary response but faster, peaking on day 5 instead of day 15. A small share of clonotypes occurred in both CD4 and CD8 compartments, likely arising from convergent recombination. Only a couple of donors were included in the study, so the extent to which the findings can be generalized is limited.

What the treatment or condition label conveys for this sample: live attenuated yellow fever vaccine strain. A standard Ficoll-Paque protocol was used to isolate PBMCs from peripheral blood. Dynabeads CD4 and CD8 positive selection kits were used to isolate the CD4 and CD8 T-cell fractions. RNA was extracted with TriZol from bulk PBMCs, CD4 and CD8 fractions, and dextramer-positive and dextramer-negative fractions. This clonotype was detected only a few times. Its antigen specificity is not known. No base-level quality is on record; no much larger clone is a single base apart. The listed sequencing device is Illumina NovaSeq 6000. TCR cDNA was made using 5'RACE template switching, a step that added a universal primer site and unique molecular identifiers. cDNA synthesis was primed from both the TCR alpha and TCR beta constant segments. Two PCR steps were used to amplify libraries, with sample barcodes and sequencing adapters being added in the second step. Sequencing of libraries was done on Illumina HiSeq 2500 (2x100 bp) or NovaSeq (2x150 bp). The authors processed their data as follows. MIGEC was used to demultiplex reads and collapse the reads into UMI consensus sequences, and MiXCR was used for V(D)J alignment. Using edgeR on replicate PBMC samples, clonotypes were called vaccine-responding if FDR was below 0.01 and the log2 fold change was above 5 up to day 15. Each bulk clonotype was labeled CD4 or CD8 based on which sequenced repertoire, CD4 or CD8, contained the clonotype at higher abundance. Using fastp at Q25 and MiXCR, TCRdb reprocessed the public reads and kept productive beta chains. Records with the same CDR3 protein are collapsed into one entry carrying the most frequent genes and DNA. TCRdb's processing, not the authors', yielded these V and J calls. A total of 250,000 to 300,000 distinct CDR3 sequences appear in this sample, roughly 5% of them only once. Roughly 3.5% of the sample is taken by the ten largest.

There are 15 amino acids in the CDR3, from cysteine to phenylalanine inclusive. Left in the record is the CDR3 DNA by itself, 45 bases read in frame from the first base. CDR1 and CDR2 are drawn from the germline V gene: SGDLS, YYNGEE. At the junction V is shortened by 0 bases and J by 3 bases, with 12 bases in between. Sample: CD4+ T cells sorted from PBMCs, taken on the day of the yellow fever booster vaccination. The receptor chain draws on TRBV9 and TRBJ1-1, with a tentative D gene TRBD1 over 6 matching bases. This TCR was recovered from a man aged 18-30 years who received the YFV17D yellow fever vaccine. CDR3 sequence: CASSVGSSGDTEAFF. The DNA sequence is TGTGCCAGCAGCGTAGGGTCGTCAGGGGACACTGAAGCTTTCTTT. This CDR3, with the reference TRBV9 and TRBJ1-1 proteins standing in past its ends, gives the full variable domain DSGVTQTPKHLITATGQRVTLRCSPRSGDLSVYWYQQSLDQGLQFLIQYYNGEERAKGNILERFSAQQFPDLHSELNLSSLELGDSALYFCASSVGSSGDTEAFFGQGTRLTVV.